The rows below give T cell receptor beta chains drawn from one sample of a study of Ad26.COV2.S vaccination and SARS-CoV-2 variants. Assay used: immunoSEQ multiplex PCR; TCRdb lists only in-frame clones, some missing. The table lists some 420,000 clones, approximately 88% of them singletons. Sequences were derived from peripheral blood, sampled in a trial of Ad26.COV2.S vaccine versus placebo. All receptors come from a person between 18 and 60 years old who received the Ad26.COV2.S COVID-19 vaccine or a placebo. Each CDR3 is given with its conserved first and last residue. The order of the fields is V gene, clone size, J gene, D gene, CDR3 protein, CDR3 DNA. The D gene is left open where the match is weak. Part of the rows lack a size; the others show once, few, many or a class for expanded clones.

v_call: TRBV11-3
clone_size: once
j_call: TRBJ2-4
d_call: TRBD2
cdr3_aa: CASSLRGGTDIQYF
cdr3_nt: TGTGCCAGCAGCTTACGGGGGGGCACGGACATTCAGTACTTC

v_call: TRBV14
clone_size: .
j_call: TRBJ1-3
d_call: .
cdr3_aa: CASSRKGSGNTIYF
cdr3_nt: TGTGCCAGCAGCCGCAAAGGCTCTGGAAACACCATATATTTT

v_call: TRBV4-1
clone_size: .
j_call: TRBJ2-2
d_call: .
cdr3_aa: CASSQLVGTGELFF
cdr3_nt: TGCGCCAGCAGCCAACTGGTAGGCACCGGGGAGCTGTTTTTT

v_call: TRBV29-1
clone_size: .
j_call: TRBJ1-1
d_call: .
cdr3_aa: CSVTVGGEAFF
cdr3_nt: TGCAGCGTTACGGTAGGGGGGGAAGCTTTCTTT

v_call: TRBV28
clone_size: .
j_call: TRBJ1-4
d_call: .
cdr3_aa: CASSLSVGLGEKLFF
cdr3_nt: TGTGCCAGCAGTTTATCCGTGGGGTTGGGGGAAAAACTGTTTTTT

v_call: TRBV11-2
clone_size: .
j_call: TRBJ2-7
d_call: .
cdr3_aa: CASSLPGISYEQYF
cdr3_nt: TGTGCCAGCAGCTTACCAGGGATCTCCTACGAGCAGTACTTC

v_call: TRBV5-4
clone_size: .
j_call: TRBJ2-1
d_call: TRBD1
cdr3_aa: CASSTGTVGGEQFF
cdr3_nt: TGTGCCAGCAGCACCGGGACAGTAGGTGGTGAGCAGTTCTTC

v_call: TRBV7-2
clone_size: once
j_call: TRBJ1-3
d_call: TRBD1
cdr3_aa: CASSPGTGSGNTIYF
cdr3_nt: TGTGCCAGCAGCCCCGGGACAGGCTCTGGAAACACCATATATTTT

v_call: TRBV7-8
clone_size: .
j_call: TRBJ1-4
d_call: .
cdr3_aa: CASSPHRATNEKLFF
cdr3_nt: TGTGCCAGCAGCCCTCACAGGGCAACTAATGAAAAACTGTTTTTT

v_call: TRBV7-9
clone_size: .
j_call: TRBJ2-7
d_call: .
cdr3_aa: CASSLVLYEQYF
cdr3_nt: TGTGCCAGCAGCTTAGTCCTCTACGAGCAGTACTTC

v_call: TRBV6-2/TRBV6-3
clone_size: .
j_call: TRBJ1-2
d_call: .
cdr3_aa: CASSNSGTLYGYTF
cdr3_nt: TGTGCCAGCAGTAATTCCGGGACATTATATGGCTACACCTTC

v_call: TRBV19
clone_size: .
j_call: TRBJ1-4
d_call: TRBD1
cdr3_aa: CASSSGQAGEKLFF
cdr3_nt: TGTGCCAGTAGTTCCGGACAGGCCGGAGAAAAACTGTTTTTT

v_call: TRBV1
clone_size: .
j_call: TRBJ2-1
d_call: .
cdr3_aa: CTSSQDLAGGQDGEQFF
cdr3_nt: TGCACCAGCAGCCAAGATTTGGCGGGGGGGCAAGACGGTGAGCAGTTCTTC

v_call: TRBV12-3/TRBV12-4
clone_size: once
j_call: TRBJ1-1
d_call: .
cdr3_aa: CASSPLSGTEAFF
cdr3_nt: TGTGCCAGCAGTCCACTCTCCGGCACTGAAGCTTTCTTT

v_call: TRBV29-1
clone_size: .
j_call: TRBJ2-1
d_call: .
cdr3_aa: CSVERVYNEQFF
cdr3_nt: TGCAGCGTTGAGCGGGTCTACAATGAGCAGTTCTTC

v_call: TRBV6-4
clone_size: .
j_call: TRBJ1-4
d_call: TRBD1
cdr3_aa: CASTGADRGAATNEKLFF
cdr3_nt: TGTGCCAGCACTGGGGCAGACAGGGGGGCTGCAACTAATGAAAAACTGTTTTTT

v_call: TRBV27
clone_size: once
j_call: TRBJ2-1
d_call: .
cdr3_aa: CATSKRAVYNEQFF
cdr3_nt: TGTGCCACCTCTAAGCGGGCGGTCTACAATGAGCAGTTCTTC

v_call: TRBV5-1
clone_size: .
j_call: TRBJ1-4
d_call: .
cdr3_aa: CASSSDGGGDEKLFF
cdr3_nt: TGCGCCAGCAGCTCCGATGGGGGAGGGGATGAAAAACTGTTTTTT

v_call: TRBV7-9
clone_size: .
j_call: TRBJ1-1
d_call: TRBD1
cdr3_aa: CASSSQTLQGRKAEAFF
cdr3_nt: TGTGCCAGCAGCTCACAGACATTACAGGGGAGGAAAGCTGAAGCTTTCTTT

v_call: TRBV19
clone_size: .
j_call: TRBJ2-7
d_call: .
cdr3_aa: CASNLQGGEAYEQYF
cdr3_nt: TGTGCCAGTAATCTTCAGGGCGGAGAGGCCTACGAGCAGTACTTC

v_call: TRBV5-1
clone_size: .
j_call: TRBJ2-5
d_call: .
cdr3_aa: CASSLGGFQETQYF
cdr3_nt: TGCGCCAGCAGCTTGGGTGGATTCCAAGAGACCCAGTACTTC

v_call: TRBV7-3
clone_size: .
j_call: TRBJ1-6
d_call: .
cdr3_aa: CASSLQGPSGPLHF
cdr3_nt: TGTGCCAGCAGCTTACAGGGTCCATCGGGTCCCCTCCACTTT

v_call: TRBV5-6
clone_size: .
j_call: TRBJ1-6
d_call: .
cdr3_aa: CASSLGRGPESSYNSPLHF
cdr3_nt: TGTGCCAGCAGCCTGGGTAGGGGCCCAGAAAGCTCCTATAATTCACCCCTCCACTTT

v_call: TRBV5-6
clone_size: once
j_call: TRBJ1-6
d_call: .
cdr3_aa: CASTLRRDGSPLHF
cdr3_nt: TGTGCCAGCACCCTAAGGAGGGATGGTTCACCCCTCCACTTT

v_call: TRBV3-1/TRBV3-2
clone_size: .
j_call: TRBJ2-7
d_call: .
cdr3_aa: CASSQGLVNEQYF
cdr3_nt: TGTGCCAGCAGCCAAGGACTAGTGAACGAGCAGTACTTC

v_call: TRBV28
clone_size: .
j_call: TRBJ1-2
d_call: .
cdr3_aa: CASSFLGVQGYTF
cdr3_nt: TGTGCCAGCAGTTTTCTAGGAGTACAGGGCTACACCTTC

v_call: TRBV2
clone_size: .
j_call: TRBJ2-2
d_call: TRBD1
cdr3_aa: CASSEGPNRDRLVTGELFF
cdr3_nt: TGTGCCAGCAGTGAAGGCCCCAACCGGGACAGGTTGGTCACCGGGGAGCTGTTTTTT

v_call: TRBV28
clone_size: .
j_call: TRBJ1-6
d_call: TRBD1
cdr3_aa: CASSFPGQGITLHF
cdr3_nt: TGTGCCAGCAGTTTCCCGGGACAGGGGATCACCCTCCACTTT

v_call: TRBV4-1
clone_size: .
j_call: TRBJ2-3
d_call: .
cdr3_aa: CASSQARGRGGTDTQYF
cdr3_nt: TGCGCCAGCAGCCAGGCACGCGGCCGAGGCGGCACAGATACGCAGTATTTT

v_call: TRBV2
clone_size: .
j_call: TRBJ2-3
d_call: TRBD2
cdr3_aa: CASSHLAGVARYTQYF
cdr3_nt: TGTGCCAGCAGCCACCTAGCGGGGGTAGCACGTTATACGCAGTATTTT

v_call: TRBV7-2
clone_size: .
j_call: TRBJ2-4
d_call: TRBD2
cdr3_aa: CASSPGGGTKNIQYF
cdr3_nt: TGTGCCAGCAGCCCTGGGGGGGGAACCAAAAACATTCAGTACTTC

v_call: TRBV5-1
clone_size: .
j_call: TRBJ2-5
d_call: .
cdr3_aa: CASSPSLQETQYF
cdr3_nt: TGCGCCAGCAGCCCCAGCCTCCAAGAGACCCAGTACTTC

v_call: TRBV6-5
clone_size: .
j_call: TRBJ2-6
d_call: .
cdr3_aa: CTEHPPSGANVLTF
cdr3_nt: TGTACCGAGCACCCCCCCTCTGGGGCCAACGTCCTGACTTTC